Below, 31 T cell receptor beta chains from the same sample are listed, as sequenced in a study of T cells expressing NK-cell markers. TCRdb reworked the 5' RACE reads into one entry per CDR3 protein, no DNA. The data include over 150,000 distinct CDR3 sequences; the top ten clones carry around 37%. Sequenced material: blood T cells: a sorted CD56 or NKG2C T cell subset, CD4+ or CD8+ T cells, or bulk PBMC T cells (not recorded which). The source of these receptors is a woman aged 45-60 years in good health.

V gene TRBV2 combines with J gene TRBJ2-6; TCRdb returns TRBD2, unconfirmable since there is no DNA. Germline CDR1 reads SNHLY; CDR2 reads FYNNEI. The CDR3 totals 15 residues. CDR3 region: CASIQSLSGANVLTF. The whole variable domain, filled in from reference TRBV2 and TRBJ2-6, reads EPEVTQTPSHQVTQMGQEVILRCVPISNHLYFYWYRQILGQKVEFLVSFYNNEISEKSEIFDDQFSVERPDGSNFTLKIRSTKLEDSAMYFCASIQSLSGANVLTFGAGSRLTVL.

The V gene is TRBV6-6, the J gene TRBJ2-7; TCRdb selects TRBD2, and the lack of DNA leaves this call unchecked. The germline V gene encodes CDR1 MNHNY and CDR2 SVGAGI (reference sequence). The CDR3 sequence is 16 residues long. Here the CDR3 reads CASSHTTGLAGVEQYF.

The rearrangement links TRBV20-1 to TRBJ1-5; absent DNA, TCRdb's TRBD1 call cannot be checked. This CDR3 is built from 14 residues. CDR1 and CDR2 from the germline V gene are DFQATT and SNEGSKA (reference sequence). The CDR3 protein is CSATTGVGNQPQHF.

This chain connects TRBV7-9 to TRBJ2-7; TCRdb's D call of TRBD1 is untestable without DNA. Germline CDR1 and CDR2: SEHNR and FQNEAQ (reference sequence). This CDR3 comprises 17 residues. This chain's CDR3 is CASSSTNTGGISYEQYF.

V gene TRBV4-1 combines with J gene TRBJ2-7. The CDR3 loop spans 16 amino acids. Germline V lookup: CDR1 MGHRA, CDR2 YSYEKL. This CDR3 reads CASSQDPERISYEQYF.

This sequence joins TRBV12-3 or TRBV12-4 and TRBJ2-3; TCRdb's D call of TRBD1 is untestable without DNA. The CDR3 contains 15 residues. The CDR3 loop is CASSLGQGILDTQYF.

This chain uses TRBV7-7 with TRBJ2-5; as DNA is missing, the TRBD2 call by TCRdb cannot be tested. The CDR3 runs 12 residues. The germline CDR1 and CDR2 sequences are SSHAT and FNYEAQ (reference sequence). The CDR3 here is CASTPYQETQYF.

The chain carries TRBV20-1 and TRBJ2-5; TCRdb indicates TRBD1, and absent DNA this call remains unverified. The CDR3 loop spans 13 amino acids. Looked up from germline, CDR1 is DFQATT and CDR2 is SNEGSKA (reference sequence). CDR3 protein: CSASLQGIETQYF.

The chain joins TRBV20-1 to TRBJ2-7; as DNA is missing, the TRBD1 call by TCRdb cannot be tested. The CDR3 has 15 amino acids. Germline lookup yields CDR1 DFQATT and CDR2 SNEGSKA (reference sequence). The CDR3 is CSATLRDRRTYEQYF.

The rearrangement uses TRBV10-3 and TRBJ2-5. This CDR3 is built from 17 residues. Per germline, CDR1 ENHRY and CDR2 SYGVKD. This CDR3 reads CAISGEGLDEIQETQYF.

This chain joins TRBV6-1 and TRBJ2-5. Germline CDR1 reads MNHNS; CDR2 reads SASEGT. CDR3 length equals 13 residues. The CDR3 here is CASSEVGEETQYF.

The CDR3 spells CASSHPGQSNYEQYF. This rearrangement joins TRBV14 to TRBJ2-7; TCRdb's D call, TRBD1, is unchecked because there is no DNA. Germline lookup yields CDR1 SGHDN and CDR2 FVKESK. CDR3 length: 15 amino acids.

This chain connects TRBV4-1 to TRBJ2-7; TCRdb selects TRBD1, and the lack of DNA leaves this call unchecked. Germline V lookup: CDR1 MGHRA, CDR2 YSYEKL. The CDR3 loop spans 17 amino acids. Here the CDR3 reads CASSQDGGERPPYEQYF.

V is TRBV13 and J is TRBJ2-1. CDR3 length equals 14 residues. Germline loops: CDR1 PRHDT, CDR2 FYEKMQ (reference sequence). Here the CDR3 reads CASSLKGLADEQFF.

The chain couples TRBV4-1 to TRBJ1-1. Germline assignment: CDR1 MGHRA and CDR2 YSYEKL. There are 14 residues in the CDR3. CDR3 sequence: CASSALTVNTEAFF.

The chain joins TRBV25-1 to TRBJ1-1; TCRdb outputs TRBD1, but without DNA this stays unchecked. The CDR3 length is 14 residues. Looked up from germline, CDR1 is MGHDK and CDR2 is SYGVNS. This chain's CDR3 is CASSVDRSWAEAFF.

This chain uses TRBV6-5 with TRBJ1-1; TCRdb's D call of TRBD1 is untestable without DNA. The CDR3 has 12 residues. Germline loops: CDR1 MNHEY, CDR2 SVGAGI. CDR3 region: CASYREIPEAFF.

This chain links TRBV6-1 with TRBJ2-7; TCRdb returns TRBD2, unconfirmable since there is no DNA. In germline, CDR1 is MNHNS, CDR2 SASEGT. This CDR3 has 15 residues. The CDR3 spells CASSATWTSFYEQYF.

The genes are TRBV10-3 and TRBJ2-7. This CDR3 is built from 11 residues. Per germline, CDR1 ENHRY and CDR2 SYGVKD. CDR3 region: CAISESWEQYF.

The rearrangement joins TRBV27 to TRBJ2-7; TCRdb designates TRBD1, a call that cannot be tested without DNA. The germline CDR1 and CDR2 sequences are MNHEY and SMNVEV (reference sequence). The CDR3 has 16 amino acids. CDR3 amino acids: CASSPRQGLNYYEQYF.

This chain's CDR3 is CASSDLAGGQYNEQFF. The chain recombines TRBV2 with TRBJ2-1; there is no DNA to check the TCRdb D call of TRBD2. The CDR3 length is 16 residues. CDR1 is SNHLY, CDR2 FYNNEI, per germline.

J is TRBJ2-1 and V is TRBV6-1; TCRdb proposes TRBD1, but this gene call is untestable without DNA. The germline CDR1 and CDR2 sequences are MNHNS and SASEGT. There are 14 residues in the CDR3. CDR3 sequence: CASSESLRGNEQFF.

This chain links TRBV11-2 with TRBJ1-1; TCRdb reports TRBD1, a call that lacks DNA to check it against. This CDR3 spans 20 amino acids. Per germline, CDR1 SGHAT and CDR2 FQNNGV. CDR3 sequence reads: CASSLDPTSTTGYLPLEAFF. Using reference TRBV11-2 and TRBJ1-1 for the parts outside the CDR3, the full variable domain is EAGVAQSPRYKIIEKRQSVAFWCNPISGHATLYWYQQILGQGPKLLIQFQNNGVVDDSQLPKDRFSAERLKGVDSTLKIQPAKLEDSAVYLCASSLDPTSTTGYLPLEAFFGQGTRLTVV.

This chain links TRBV20-1 with TRBJ2-2; TCRdb's D gene call, TRBD2, goes unchecked for lack of DNA. This CDR3 contains 15 residues. CDR1 DFQATT and CDR2 SNEGSKA come from the germline V gene (reference sequence). This CDR3 is CSGLAGGPGTGELFF.

The chain carries TRBV19 and TRBJ1-6. Germline CDR1 reads LNHDA; CDR2 reads SQIVND (reference sequence). The CDR3 has 14 residues. The CDR3 region is CASSIEGYNSPLHF.

This chain joins TRBV4-1 and TRBJ2-1. The CDR3 totals 15 residues. Germline V gene data show CDR1 as MGHRA and CDR2 as YSYEKL. The CDR3 here is CASSQVGRSYNEQFF.

The chain joins TRBV24-1 to TRBJ2-3; TCRdb's assignment of TRBD2 cannot be checked, as there is no DNA. The V gene's germline CDR1 is KGHDR and CDR2 SFDVKD. The CDR3 sequence is 15 residues long. CDR3 in amino acids: CATSDLRGSGDTQYF.

The rearrangement joins TRBV15 to TRBJ2-1; TCRdb's assignment of TRBD2 cannot be checked, as there is no DNA. This CDR3 is built from 14 residues. The germline gives CDR1 LNHNV, CDR2 YYDKDF (reference sequence). CDR3 amino acids: CATSRNSGQNEQFF.

J is TRBJ2-5 and V is TRBV27; TCRdb selects TRBD1, and the lack of DNA leaves this call unchecked. The CDR3 sequence is 15 residues long. Germline V gene data show CDR1 as MNHEY and CDR2 as SMNVEV (reference sequence). This CDR3 is CASSTTGTGWLTQYF.

This chain joins TRBV7-9 and TRBJ1-2; the D gene TCRdb calls, TRBD1, cannot be checked with no DNA. Per the germline V gene, CDR1 is SEHNR and CDR2 is FQNEAQ (reference sequence). The CDR3 is made up of 15 amino acids. The CDR3 loop is CASSLGAGSQNGYTF.

The genes are TRBV19 and TRBJ1-2; TCRdb selects TRBD1, and the lack of DNA leaves this call unchecked. Germline V lookup: CDR1 LNHDA, CDR2 SQIVND (reference sequence). The length of the CDR3 is 13 residues. The CDR3 spells CASSATWADGYTF. Using reference TRBV19 and TRBJ1-2 for the parts outside the CDR3, the full variable domain is DGGITQSPKYLFRKEGQNVTLSCEQNLNHDAMYWYRQDPGQGLRLIYYSQIVNDFQKGDIAEGYSVSREKKESFPLTVTSAQKNPTAFYLCASSATWADGYTFGSGTRLTVV.